This entry lists 16 T cell receptor beta chains sequenced from one sample in a study of a mutant IDH1 vaccine in newly diagnosed glioma. As to time point: baseline, week 1 (first vaccination visit). This sample's treatment: pre-vaccination baseline after standard-of-care therapy. Method: immunoSEQ multiplex PCR; TCRdb's copy keeps in-frame clones and lacks some. The sample lists around 26,000 clones, 93% occurring once. The specimen was PBMCs, collected from a glioma patient treated with radiotherapy, temozolomide or both. The source is a man between 40 and 49 years old with glioma.

This chain uses TRBV6-1 with TRBJ1-6, with TRBD1 matching over 10 bases. Germline CDR1 is MNHNS and CDR2 is SASEGT. The CDR3 covers 15 residues. With 4 bases clipped from V and 9 bases from J, the junction kept 6 bases outside the gene matches. Written as DNA, the CDR3 is TGTGCCAGCAGTGTTTCCGGACAGGGGGTTTCACCCCTCCACTTT. Protein sequence: CASSVSGQGVSPLHF.

CDR3: CASSSQPGLAGGGETQYF. CDR3 sequence (DNA): TGTGCCAGCAGCTCCCAACCCGGACTAGCGGGGGGTGGGGAGACCCAGTACTTC. The chain recombines TRBV5-6 with TRBJ2-5; TRBD2 matches 14 bases. V lost 3 bases to trimming and J lost 5 bases; unmatched junction nucleotides: 12. This CDR3 has 18 residues. Germline CDR1 reads SGHDT; CDR2 reads YYEEEE.

The J gene is TRBJ2-3, the V gene TRBV4-3; TRBD2 agrees at 9 bases. Germline assignment: CDR1 LGHNA and CDR2 YSLEER. The CDR3 extends over 17 amino acids. Losses at the gene ends were 1 base for V and 2 bases for J; bases not matched to a gene: 7. CDR3 coding DNA: TGCGCCAGCAGCCAAGCCGTAGCGGGGGACATCACAGATACGCAGTATTTT. It yields the protein CASSQAVAGDITDTQYF.

This clone occurred once. The chain combines TRBV6-1 with TRBJ2-2; 8 bases fit TRBD1. The CDR3 covers 15 residues. Germline V CDR1 and CDR2: MNHNS, SASEGT. The V and J ends lost 7 bases and 3 bases, in that order; junction bases with no gene match: 7. The CDR3 sequence: CASIEGTGHTGELFF. The CDR3 bases are TGTGCCAGCATTGAGGGGACAGGACACACCGGGGAGCTGTTTTTT.

The chain uses TRBV19 and TRBJ1-1; TRBD1 aligns across 9 bases. CDR1 and CDR2 (germline): LNHDA, SQIVND (reference sequence). The CDR3 length is 13 residues. V lost 9 bases to trimming and J lost 3 bases; unmatched junction nucleotides: 5. CDR3 protein: CASLQGAYTEAFF. DNA of the CDR3: TGTGCCAGCCTACAGGGGGCCTACACTGAAGCTTTCTTT.

The chain couples TRBV6-1 to TRBJ2-7; 8 positions agree with TRBD1. The CDR3 has 14 residues. CDR1 MNHNS and CDR2 SASEGT come from the germline V gene. V was pared by 6 bases and J by 2 bases, with 6 bases of the junction left unmatched. The CDR3 reads CASRERTGTYEQYF. The CDR3 bases are TGTGCCAGCAGGGAGAGGACAGGGACCTACGAGCAGTACTTC.

The rearrangement links TRBV2 to TRBJ1-2; no reliable D call. Germline values: CDR1 SNHLY, CDR2 FYNNEI. This CDR3 has 13 amino acids. Trimming removed 4 bases from V and 6 bases from J, with 12 bases in between. Here the CDR3 reads CASSGGVVNGYTF. The CDR3 region has the DNA TGTGCCAGCAGTGGCGGGGTCGTCAATGGCTACACCTTC.

The rearrangement links TRBV30 to TRBJ2-1; 8 bases line up with TRBD1. Looked up from germline, CDR1 is GTSNPN and CDR2 is SVGIG (reference sequence). CDR3 size: 14 residues. V shed 3 bases and J 8 bases; nucleotides not matched to a gene: 9. The CDR3 spells CAWRVHRGSHEQFF. In DNA, the CDR3 is TGTGCCTGGAGAGTCCACAGGGGGTCCCATGAGCAGTTCTTC.

This clone was counted a single time. The CDR3 sequence: CASSVTTGDTEAFF. The CDR3 nucleotides are TGTGCCAGCAGCGTAACCACAGGGGACACTGAAGCTTTCTTT. The chain recombines TRBV9 with TRBJ1-1; 7 bases map to TRBD1. The CDR3 sequence is 14 residues long. The V gene's germline CDR1 is SGDLS and CDR2 YYNGEE. J lost 3 bases, V lost 1 base, and 3 bases had no gene match.

This clone has just one count. J is TRBJ1-1 and V is TRBV18; TRBD1 is a possible D gene (5 bases). The CDR3 is 14 residues long. Trimming took off 2 bases at V and 3 bases at J, with 10 bases between the two ends. CDR1 and CDR2 from the germline V gene are KGHSH and LQKENI. CDR3 region: CASSPTGGYTEAFF. The CDR3 DNA sequence: TGTGCCAGCTCACCAACGGGGGGTTACACTGAAGCTTTCTTT.

The CDR3 coding sequence is TGTGCCAGCAGTCAGGGGCGGACCTACGAGCAGTACTTC. Protein: CASSQGRTYEQYF. V is TRBV2 and J is TRBJ2-7; possible D gene TRBD1, 6 bases. V lost 5 bases, J lost 2 bases, and 10 bases lay in between. CDR1 is SNHLY and CDR2 is FYNNEI in the germline V gene. This CDR3 is 13 amino acids long.

The V and J genes are TRBV11-1 and TRBJ2-1, with D possibly TRBD2 on 5 matching bases. V lost 5 bases and J lost 9, with 11 bases in between. The germline CDR1 and CDR2 sequences are SGHAT and FQDESV (reference sequence). The CDR3 has 12 residues. In DNA, the CDR3 is TGTGCCAGCAGCCATGGACTCGGTGAGCAGTTCTTC. Residues: CASSHGLGEQFF.

This chain joins TRBV12-5 and TRBJ1-4; D gene ambiguous. Per germline, CDR1 LGHNT and CDR2 FRNRAP. The CDR3 covers 12 residues. The CDR3 here is CATGGVNEKLFF. The DNA for the CDR3 is TGTGCCACCGGTGGAGTGAATGAAAAACTGTTTTTT. Full variable domain (outside the CDR3, taken from reference TRBV12-5 and TRBJ1-4): DARVTQTPRHKVTEMGQEVTMRCQPILGHNTVFWYRQTMMQGLELLAYFRNRAPLDDSGMPKDRFSAEMPDATLATLKIQPSEPRDSAVYFCATGGVNEKLFFGSGTQLSVL.

The chain links TRBV19 to TRBJ2-7; D is possibly TRBD2 (5 bases). The germline CDR1 and CDR2 sequences are LNHDA and SQIVND (reference sequence). This CDR3 contains 15 residues. Between the trimmed V and J ends, which lost 3 bases and 3 bases, there was a span of 15 bases. CDR3 residues: CASSISTDLYYEQYF. The CDR3 coding sequence is TGTGCCAGTAGTATCTCGACGGACTTATACTACGAGCAGTACTTC.

The chain is built from TRBV5-6 and TRBJ1-4; D is undetermined. This CDR3 is 12 amino acids long. In germline, CDR1 is SGHDT, CDR2 YYEEEE. V was shortened by 0 bases and J by 8 bases, with 5 bases between the two germline ends. CDR3 amino acids: CASSLGREKLFF. CDR3 nucleotide sequence: TGTGCCAGCAGCTTGGGGAGAGAAAAACTGTTTTTT.

The chain joins TRBV5-4 to TRBJ2-7; 10 bases match TRBD2. This CDR3 spans 15 amino acids. J was trimmed by 6 bases and V by 1 base; bases with no gene match: 7. Germline CDR1 and CDR2: SGHNT and YYREEE (reference sequence). The CDR3 spells CASSLRAGGLVEQYF. For the CDR3, the DNA is TGTGCCAGCAGCTTGAGAGCGGGGGGGCTGGTCGAGCAGTACTTC.